This T cell receptor (beta chain) was recovered during a study of Ad26.COV2.S vaccination and SARS-CoV-2 variants (dated by TCRdb to the early 2020s). As for the study more broadly: Donors in the vaccine arm were drawn from COV1001, a multicentre, randomized, double-blind, placebo-controlled phase I-IIa trial testing Ad26.COV2.S in healthy adults. Dosing of Ad26.COV2.S was intramuscular, at either 5x10^10 or 1x10^11 viral particles, delivered as one shot or as two shots spaced 56 days apart. TCRbeta repertoire sequencing served as the tool for gauging how specific and how broad the SARS-CoV-2-reactive T cell receptors were following Ad26.COV2.S vaccination. The TCR-sequenced set comprised about 32 samples: 19 Ad26.COV2.S vaccine recipients, 5 placebo recipients and 8 SARS-CoV-2 convalescent individuals. Trial participants were randomized into five groups of five, in which low-dose or high-dose Ad26.COV2.S was given once or twice, or placebo was given on both occasions. Investigators did not know the trial group allocation while performing experiments and assessing outcomes. Overall results and qualifications from the work: Higher spike-specific TCR breadth was observed in Ad26.COV2.S recipients than in placebo recipients (P = 0.0014). Non-spike TCR breadth was comparable between vaccine and placebo recipients, consistent with the vaccine containing only spike. According to the authors, total T cell responses may have been underestimated by the TCR breadth and depth analyses. The study was not powered for comparison of responses between vaccine doses or regimens. After vaccination, spike-specific CD8+ and CD4+ T cell responses were reported to show substantial breadth.

The immunoSEQ Assay was used to sequence TCRbeta CDR3 regions. After extraction, genomic DNA underwent amplification by bias-controlled multiplex PCR, followed by high-throughput sequencing. Turning to the authors' computational methods: To quantify the absolute abundance of every unique TCRbeta CDR3 region, sequences were collapsed and filtered. Usable DNA was measured by amplifying reference genes present in all nucleated cells, and TCRbeta template counts were normalized to that usable DNA to estimate T cell fraction. Repertoire TCRs were annotated as SARS-CoV-2-specific when V gene, CDR3 amino acid sequence and J gene were exactly matched to a known reactive TCR set. The reference SARS-CoV-2 TCR set came from MIRA and was filtered for enrichment in COVID-19-positive ImmuneCODE repertoires, removing public or cross-reactive TCRs. Using the MIRA antigens, annotated TCRs were further analysed by specific ORF or by position within an ORF. Breadth was defined as annotated unique rearrangements over total unique productive rearrangements; depth was the summed frequency of those rearrangements. Two-sided Wilcoxon rank-sum tests were used to compare TCR breadth between groups. The clones in this table, taken by TCRdb from immuneACCESS, are in-frame only. Not every clone is retained; where verified, under half of the shortfall comes from an unresolved V gene, and the cause of the rest is unknown. Clonal size and the V and J genes are those of that table, whereas D and trimming came from the DNA. The sample table contains 350,000 to 500,000 clones; only one count was recorded for 80% to 90% of them. Of the sample, around 2.6% is held by the ten largest clones.

This specimen's treatment or condition label, interpreted: roughly 19 received Ad26.COV2.S at low or high dose, single or two shots; several received placebo; per-sample allocation not given. Repertoires of vaccine and placebo recipients were sequenced from samples taken on day 63 after the first injection. In Cohort 1b, around 23 adults aged 18-55 years were enrolled at a single site in Boston, USA, between 29 July and 7 August 2020. Ad26.COV2.S was a replication-incompetent adenovirus type 26 vector expressing a prefusion-stabilized SARS-CoV-2 spike protein from the original Wuhan strain. This clone was seen a few times. The target of this receptor is not known. No base quality information exists; no much larger clone differs at one position. The CDR3 spans 13 residues, from the cysteine through the phenylalanine. Only CDR3 DNA remains: 39 bases, in frame from the first base. The germline V gene encodes CDR1 MNHEY and CDR2 SMNVEV (reference sequence). Trimming accounts for 10 bases at V and 4 bases at J, while the number of junction bases matched to no gene is 7.

The clonotype originates from a person aged 18-60 years who received the Ad26.COV2.S COVID-19 vaccine or a placebo. The sequence joins TRBV27 to TRBJ1-1; 9 bases in between match TRBD1. Material: peripheral blood, obtained in a trial of Ad26.COV2.S vaccine versus placebo. The sequenced DNA is TGTGCCATTCGGGACAGGGCTACCACTGAAGCTTTCTTT. This encodes CAIRDRATTEAFF.